A selection of T cell receptor beta chains follows, all from one sample in a study of shared clonotypes between healthy human individuals. Data came from immunoSEQ multiplex PCR; TCRdb stores just in-frame clones and leaves some out. The sample includes roughly 1,100,000 clones, around four fifths of them seen just once. Sequencing used memory CD4+ T cells sorted from blood. These receptor sequences come from a man aged 18 to 29 in good health. Each CDR3 is given with its conserved first and last residue. A D gene is named only where the DNA matches it firmly. Not every row has a clone size; where given, it reads once, few, many or a size class.

V	size	J	D	DNA	CDR3
TRBV6-1	many	TRBJ1-5	NA	TGTGCCAGTAACCAGGGTCCTCAGCCCCAGCATTTT	CASNQGPQPQHF
TRBV18	NA	TRBJ1-1	NA	TGTGCCAGCTCCCCCAGTAGAGGGAGGAACACTGAAGCTTTCTTT	CASSPSRGRNTEAFF
TRBV5-1	NA	TRBJ2-2	TRBD1	TGCGCCAGCAGCGCCAGACAGGGGGGTAGCACCGGGGAGCTGTTTTTT	CASSARQGGSTGELFF
TRBV27	NA	TRBJ2-7	NA	TGTGCCAGCAGGCCTCGCGGGGCTCCCTCCTACGAGCAGTACTTC	CASRPRGAPSYEQYF
TRBV10-1	NA	TRBJ2-3	NA	TGCGCCAGCAGTGAGGGGATAGGCCCAGATACGCAGTATTTT	CASSEGIGPDTQYF
TRBV19	NA	TRBJ2-1	NA	TGTGCCAGTAGTATAGAAGGGAGCGGCTCCTACAATGAGCAGTTCTTC	CASSIEGSGSYNEQFF
TRBV29-1	once	TRBJ2-2	NA	TGCAGCGTTAATACGAGAGTCTTGAGCACCGGGGAGCTGTTTTTT	CSVNTRVLSTGELFF
TRBV18	once	TRBJ2-7	NA	TGTGCCAGCTCACCGGGTGGGGTAGGCCTAGGCTACGAGCAGTACTTC	CASSPGGVGLGYEQYF
TRBV28	NA	TRBJ2-1	NA	TGTGCCAGCGTCACACTAGGTCATGAGCAGTTCTTC	CASVTLGHEQFF
TRBV21-1	NA	TRBJ1-2	NA	TGTGCCAGCAGCAAACTTAAGAGGGGGCCCTATGGCTACACCTTC	CASSKLKRGPYGYTF
TRBV6-6	NA	TRBJ1-2	TRBD1	TGTGCCAGCAGGAAGACAGGGGCGAACTATGGCTACACCTTC	CASRKTGANYGYTF
TRBV18	few	TRBJ1-4	NA	TGTGCCAGCTCCATCGATCTGAATGAAAAACTGTTTTTT	CASSIDLNEKLFF
TRBV19	few	TRBJ1-5	NA	TGTGCCAGTAGTAGAGACAGAAATCAGCCCCAGCATTTT	CASSRDRNQPQHF
TRBV19	few	TRBJ1-6	NA	TGTGCCAGTAGTCGATTTTCCGAGACAGGAGGAGCCCCCCTCCACTTT	CASSRFSETGGAPLHF
TRBV6-1	once	TRBJ2-7	TRBD1	TGTGCCAGCACTCAAATACAGGGGCTCGAGCAGTACTTC	CASTQIQGLEQYF
TRBV6-4	NA	TRBJ1-4	NA	TGTGCCCGAGCAGAAGGAGCGTATGAAAAACTGTTTTTT	CARAEGAYEKLFF
TRBV29-1	few	TRBJ1-1	NA	TGCAGCGTTGAAGATCCAGGGGAAGCTTTCTTT	CSVEDPGEAFF
TRBV13	many	TRBJ2-3	NA	TGTGCCAGCAGCTCAGGACAGACTGTCGATACGCAGTATTTT	CASSSGQTVDTQYF
TRBV6-5	once	TRBJ1-2	NA	TGTGCCAGCAGTTACTCGCAAGGGTATGGCTACACCTTC	CASSYSQGYGYTF
TRBV30	NA	TRBJ2-5	TRBD2	TGTGCCTGGAATAAGGGACTAGCGGGGGGGGAGACCCAGTACTTC	CAWNKGLAGGETQYF
TRBV7-2	NA	TRBJ2-1	NA	TGTGCCAGCAGCTTAGACGGCGGTAGAATAAATGAGCAGTTCTTC	CASSLDGGRINEQFF
TRBV18	NA	TRBJ2-3	NA	TGTGCCAGCTCACCAACCTATCAGGGTAGCACAGATACGCAGTATTTT	CASSPTYQGSTDTQYF
TRBV6-6	NA	TRBJ2-2	NA	TGTGCCAGCAACTTCGAGGGGCGCAACACCGGGGAGCTGTTTTTT	CASNFEGRNTGELFF
TRBV30	NA	TRBJ1-2	TRBD1	TGTGCCTGTGGGGGACAGGCAACTAACTATGGCTACACCTTC	CACGGQATNYGYTF
TRBV6-5	NA	TRBJ2-7	TRBD1	TGTGCCAGCAGTTACAGGGACAGGGGGCTCTACGAGCAGTACTTC	CASSYRDRGLYEQYF
TRBV2	many	TRBJ1-3	NA	TGTGCCAGCAAGGGCAGGGTGGGGGACACCATATATTTT	CASKGRVGDTIYF
TRBV4-1	NA	TRBJ2-3	TRBD2	TGCGCCAGCAGCCAAGGAAGCGGGGGCACAGATACGCAGTATTTT	CASSQGSGGTDTQYF
TRBV2	NA	TRBJ2-4	NA	TGTGCCAGCAGTGAAAACCGGGACATGGACATTCAGTACTTC	CASSENRDMDIQYF
TRBV11-2	NA	TRBJ2-5	NA	TGTGCCAGCAGCTTGAACCCTGCGGGGTTGGAGACCCAGTACTTC	CASSLNPAGLETQYF
TRBV9	NA	TRBJ2-3	NA	TGTGCCAGCAGCGTAGCCCTGGGCAGCCTACCTAGCACAGATACGCAGTATTTT	CASSVALGSLPSTDTQYF
TRBV5-4	NA	TRBJ2-2	TRBD1	TGTGCCAGCAGCTTGGCAGGGGGCGCGAACACCGGGGAGCTGTTTTTT	CASSLAGGANTGELFF
TRBV7-2	once	TRBJ2-5	TRBD2	TGTGCCAGCAGCCCTAGCGGGAGAGGGGAGACCCAGTACTTC	CASSPSGRGETQYF
TRBV10-3	NA	TRBJ2-7	TRBD1	TGTGCCATCAGTGAGTCTGACAGGGCCTACGAGCAGTACTTC	CAISESDRAYEQYF
TRBV7-2	once	TRBJ2-1	TRBD2	TGTGCCAGCAGCTTCTCTGGACTAGCCCACAATGAGCAGTTCTTC	CASSFSGLAHNEQFF
TRBV15	NA	TRBJ2-3	NA	TGTGCCACCAGCAGTTGGGGCACAGATACGCAGTATTTT	CATSSWGTDTQYF
TRBV2	NA	TRBJ2-3	NA	TGTGCCAGCAGTGAAGCCCCTAGTCGAGCGGGTTCCCCAGATACGCAGTATTTT	CASSEAPSRAGSPDTQYF
TRBV19	NA	TRBJ2-7	NA	TGTGCCAGTAGTGCGCAGGGGGGGACCTACGAGCAGTACTTC	CASSAQGGTYEQYF
TRBV13	NA	TRBJ1-3	NA	TGTGCCAGCAGCCGGGAGAGGAGGTACTCTGGAAACACCATATATTTT	CASSRERRYSGNTIYF
TRBV10-3	NA	TRBJ2-5	TRBD2	TGTGCCGCGGGACTAGCGGGGGGGCAAGAGACCCAGTACTTC	CAAGLAGGQETQYF
TRBV6-1	NA	TRBJ2-7	NA	TGTGCCACCCAACGTCCGGAGAGCTACGAGCAGTACTTC	CATQRPESYEQYF
TRBV6-6	NA	TRBJ2-5	NA	TGTGCCAGTTCGGACGGGAAAGAGACCCAGTACTTC	CASSDGKETQYF
TRBV5-4	NA	TRBJ2-7	NA	TGTGCCAGCAGCTCAGGGGCTAGCGAATACGAGCAGTACTTC	CASSSGASEYEQYF
TRBV5-5	NA	TRBJ1-4	TRBD1	TGTGCCAGCAGCTTACCATGGACAGGGAGAGAAGAAAAACTGTTTTTT	CASSLPWTGREEKLFF
TRBV6-5	NA	TRBJ2-1	TRBD1	TGTGCCAGCAGCCAGGGACAGGCGAGCCACAATGAGCAGTTCTTC	CASSQGQASHNEQFF
TRBV7-7	NA	TRBJ2-5	NA	TGTGCTAGCAGCTTAGGTAGAGGACAGCAAGAGACCCAGTACTTC	CASSLGRGQQETQYF
TRBV5-1	NA	TRBJ2-5	TRBD1	TGCGCCAGCAGCTTGGCAGGGGGCTCAGAGACCCAGTACTTC	CASSLAGGSETQYF
TRBV29-1	NA	TRBJ2-1	TRBD2	TGCAGCGTTGAAGGGCGGGGGACCCCCTACAATGAGCAGTTCTTC	CSVEGRGTPYNEQFF
TRBV2	NA	TRBJ2-3	TRBD2	TGTGCCAGCAGTTCTAGCGGGGGCCGCACAGATACGCAGTATTTT	CASSSSGGRTDTQYF
TRBV27	NA	TRBJ2-3	NA	TGTGCCAGCAGTTTAAGGACTACTTCAGATACGCAGTATTTT	CASSLRTTSDTQYF
TRBV10-3	NA	TRBJ1-4	NA	TGTGCCATCAGTGAGGACAGAAATGAAAAACTGTTTTTT	CAISEDRNEKLFF